The 10 T cell receptor beta chains given below trace back to one sample, sequenced in a study of OX40 agonist ivuxolimab in advanced cancers. Profiling relied on immunoSEQ multiplex PCR, and the TCRdb table lists in-frame clones only, not all of them. The sample shows around 53,000 clones, approximately 81% of them seen only once. The material sequenced was CD4+ or CD8+ T cells sorted from blood, taken in a trial of the OX40 agonist ivuxolimab. These receptors were taken from an adult with an advanced solid tumor such as melanoma, head and neck, liver or kidney cancer.

The chain employs TRBV4-2 and TRBJ1-5; perhaps TRBD1 as D (5 bases). The CDR3 length is 14 residues. Trimming took 2 bases from V and 1 from J, leaving 6 bases between them. Germline V lookup: CDR1 LGHNA, CDR2 YNFKEQ. CDR3 loop: CASSQQGSNQPQHF. The CDR3 region has the DNA TGTGCCAGCAGCCAACAGGGCAGCAATCAGCCCCAGCATTTT.

This chain uses TRBV9 with TRBJ2-3; D could derive from TRBD1 or TRBD2 (6 bases each). Germline-derived CDR1 and CDR2 are SGDLS and YYNGEE. The CDR3 is 15 residues long. V was pared by 3 bases and J by 1 base, with 12 bases between. The CDR3 DNA sequence: TGTGCCAGCAGCGCCGAAAGGGGGGGCACAGATACGCAGTATTTT. As protein: CASSAERGGTDTQYF.

V is TRBV7-9 and J is TRBJ2-1; 9 nucleotides agree with TRBD1. CDR1 is SEHNR and CDR2 is FQNEAQ in the germline V gene (reference sequence). The CDR3 covers 15 residues. With 5 bases clipped from V and 7 bases from J, the junction kept 9 bases outside the gene matches. CDR3 loop: CASSPPDRGNNEQFF. As DNA, the CDR3 is TGTGCCAGCAGCCCCCCGGACAGGGGAAATAATGAGCAGTTCTTC.

The chain uses TRBV7-6 and TRBJ2-7, with TRBD1 identical over 8 bases. This CDR3 spans 14 amino acids. The junction had 5 bases not matched to a gene; V was cut back by 5 bases and J by 2 bases. From germline, CDR1 is SGHVS and CDR2 FNYEAQ. CDR3 DNA sequence: TGTGCCAGCAGCCTCGGACAGGGAGCCTACGAGCAGTACGTC. This gives the protein CASSLGQGAYEQYV.

In this sample, this clone turned up a few times. The chain couples TRBV4-3 to TRBJ2-3; 12 positions agree with TRBD2. Germline V gives CDR1 LGHNA, CDR2 YSLEER. With 0 bases clipped from V and 6 bases from J, the junction kept 7 bases outside the gene matches. The CDR3 sequence is 17 residues long. As DNA, the CDR3 is TGCGCCAGCAGCCAAGACTCTAGCGGGGGGGCCGGGGATACGCAGTATTTT. Its translation: CASSQDSSGGAGDTQYF.

The chain combines TRBV28 with TRBJ1-3; D not resolved. Germline assignment: CDR1 MDHEN and CDR2 SYDVKM. The CDR3 covers 15 residues. V was shortened by 3 bases and J by 0 bases, with 9 bases between the two germline ends. The DNA of the CDR3 is TGTGCCAGCAGTTTCGGCCCGAGCTCTGGAAACACCATATATTTT. It translates to CASSFGPSSGNTIYF.

This clone occurred once. The gene calls are TRBV6-1 and TRBJ2-7, with D maybe TRBD1 (5 bases). There are 18 residues in the CDR3. The germline CDR1 and CDR2 sequences are MNHNS and SASEGT. CDR3: CASREGYRILQSSYEQYV. The CDR3 bases are TGTGCCAGCAGGGAAGGTTACAGGATACTACAAAGCTCCTACGAGCAGTACGTC.

This clone has more than one count but fewer than ten. The chain couples TRBV6-5 to TRBJ2-3; 10 nucleotides agree with TRBD2. Unmatched junction bases numbered 2, after V lost 2 bases and J lost 3 bases. In germline, CDR1 is MNHEY, CDR2 SVGAGI. The CDR3 is 15 residues long. The CDR3 DNA sequence: TGTGCCAGCAGTTACGTAGCGGGGGGAACAGATACGCAGTATTTT. Translated: CASSYVAGGTDTQYF.

V gene TRBV5-1 combines with J gene TRBJ2-2; 11 positions match TRBD2. J was trimmed by 6 bases and V by 5 bases; bases with no gene match: 9. Germline V gene data show CDR1 as SGHRS and CDR2 as YFSETQ. There are 16 residues in the CDR3. CDR3 sequence (DNA): TGCGCCAGCAGTCCCTCGACTAGCGGGGAATCCGGGGAGCTGTTTTTT. It codes for CASSPSTSGESGELFF.

This chain joins TRBV7-8 and TRBJ2-5, with no clear D. Trimming took off 0 bases at V and 5 bases at J, with 4 bases between the two ends. The CDR3 spans 12 residues. CDR1 is SGHVS and CDR2 is FQNEAQ in the germline V gene. CDR3 bases: TGTGCCAGCAGCTTAGCTGGGGAGACCCAGTACTTC. Translation: CASSLAGETQYF.